The 22 T cell receptor beta chains below all came from one sample that was sequenced in a study of T cell repertoires in cytomegalovirus infection. Their antigen targets remain unknown. MiXCR, applied by TCRdb to the reads, yields one record per CDR3 protein. The sample has just over 450,000 distinct CDR3 sequences; under 55% are singletons. The sequencing here drew on cultured PBMCs, taken from culture after CMV antigen stimulation. The receptors were gathered from a human donor in good health (CMV status not recorded). Some clones in this sample may be carry-over from other donors' samples.

This clonotype was detected only a few times. The chain carries TRBV19 and TRBJ2-7; tentative D call: TRBD1 (6 bases). This CDR3 comprises 15 residues. Germline values: CDR1 LNHDA, CDR2 SQIVND (reference sequence). The V end was cut by 3 bases, the J end by 5 bases, with 17 bases between. CDR3 DNA sequence: TGTGCCAGTAGTATCGGGGCAGGGGTCGTTCACGAGCAGTACTTC. It codes for CASSIGAGVVHEQYF.

The chain employs TRBV11-2 and TRBJ2-3, with 7 nucleotides matching TRBD2. In germline, CDR1 is SGHAT, CDR2 FQNNGV. The trim removed 7 bases at V and 0 bases at J, leaving 4 bases unmatched. CDR3 length equals 14 residues. CDR3 sequence reads: CASTELASTDTQYF. The CDR3 nucleotides are TGTGCCAGCACGGAACTAGCGAGCACAGATACGCAGTATTTT.

The V and J genes are TRBV6-2 or TRBV6-3 and TRBJ2-1; D is unresolved. Trimming removed 3 bases from V and 0 bases from J, with 9 bases in between. The CDR3 totals 15 residues. Per the germline V gene, CDR1 is MNHEY and CDR2 is SVGEGT. CDR3 nucleotides: TGTGCCAGCAGTTATAACTCATTCTCCTACAATGAGCAGTTCTTC. This encodes CASSYNSFSYNEQFF.

This clonotype was counted only a few times. The gene calls are TRBV6-5 and TRBJ2-7; no reliable D call. V was pared by 2 bases and J by 5 bases, with 10 bases between. The CDR3 is made up of 13 amino acids. CDR1 is MNHEY, CDR2 SVGAGI, per germline. The CDR3 protein is CASSYRVFHEQYF. The CDR3 nucleotides are TGTGCCAGCAGTTACAGGGTCTTCCACGAGCAGTACTTC.

The chain joins TRBV7-2 to TRBJ2-4, with 9 bases lining up with TRBD1. Per the germline V gene, CDR1 is SGHTA and CDR2 is FQGNSA. The CDR3 covers 17 residues. Trimming removed 1 base from V and 6 bases from J; junction bases left unmatched: 10. The CDR3: CASSLGGNRGRGNIQYF. The DNA for the CDR3 is TGTGCCAGCAGCTTAGGGGGGAACAGGGGGCGAGGAAACATTCAGTACTTC.

This clonotype was recorded at least ten times. The chain employs TRBV7-8 and TRBJ2-3; 7 nucleotides line up with TRBD2. The germline CDR1 and CDR2 sequences are SGHVS and FQNEAQ. This CDR3 region has 16 residues. The J segment lost 2 bases and the V segment lost 2 bases, leaving 7 bases of the junction unmatched. The chain's CDR3 is CASSLSPSGSTDTQYF. Written as DNA, the CDR3 is TGTGCCAGCAGCTTATCCCCTAGCGGATCCACAGATACGCAGTATTTT.

This chain connects TRBV6-5 to TRBJ2-3, with TRBD2 identical over 15 bases. CDR3 length: 16 amino acids. Per germline, CDR1 MNHEY and CDR2 SVGAGI. V dropped 6 bases and J dropped 4; count of bases not matched to a gene: 5. The CDR3 spells CASSSGLAGGADTQYF. In nucleotides, the CDR3 is TGTGCCAGCAGCTCCGGACTAGCGGGAGGGGCAGATACGCAGTATTTT.

The CDR3 is CASSVLTGLGTEAFF. CDR3 sequence (DNA): TGTGCCAGCAGCGTTCTAACAGGGTTAGGAACTGAAGCTTTCTTT. The rearrangement uses TRBV9 and TRBJ1-1; tentatively, D is TRBD1 (6 bases). CDR1 is SGDLS, CDR2 YYNGEE, per germline. The V end was cut by 2 bases, the J end by 5 bases, with 16 bases between. The CDR3 spans 15 residues.

For the CDR3, the DNA is TGTGCCAGCAGCCGGGACTTTAACTATGGCTACACCTTC. This codes for CASSRDFNYGYTF. J is TRBJ1-2 and V is TRBV6-8, with D perhaps matching TRBD1 (5 bases). Germline V gene sequence: CDR1 MNHGY, CDR2 SAAAGT. The CDR3 has 13 residues. V was trimmed by 6 bases and J by 1 base, leaving 9 bases between them.

The chain employs TRBV12-3 or TRBV12-4 and TRBJ1-6; weak D call: TRBD1 (5 bases). This CDR3 region has 15 residues. Trimming took off 7 bases at V and 14 bases at J, with 24 bases between the two ends. CDR3 nucleotides: TGTGCCAGCAAGGCCGTTGGGCAGGGTGTGGGGGCCCTCCACTTT. The encoded protein is CASKAVGQGVGALHF.

The chain carries TRBV12-3 or TRBV12-4 and TRBJ1-5, with a tentative D call TRBD1 (6 bases). V lost 1 base and J lost 4, with 8 bases in between. The length of the CDR3 is 14 residues. CDR3: CASSLGDKNQPQHF. CDR3 DNA: TGTGCCAGCAGTTTAGGGGACAAGAATCAGCCCCAGCATTTT.

In its sample, this clonotype was seen a few times. The rearrangement joins TRBV6-1 to TRBJ1-2; D perhaps matches TRBD1 (6 bases). Trimming stripped 5 bases from V and 4 bases from J, with 17 bases between. Germline V gives CDR1 MNHNS, CDR2 SASEGT. CDR3 length: 15 amino acids. The DNA for the CDR3 is TGTGCCAGCAGTTCTCTCGACAGGACTACCTATGGCTACACCTTC. Protein sequence: CASSSLDRTTYGYTF.

Remarks on this clonotype: One end of the junction varies from germline; a read error may be responsible. The chain recombines TRBV19 with TRBJ2-1; 10 bases are a match to TRBD2. The germline gives CDR1 LNHDA, CDR2 SQIVND (reference sequence). The CDR3 covers 15 residues. DNA for the CDR3: TGTGCCAGTAGTTTAGACCTAGCGGGAGAGGATGAGCAGTTCTTC. This sequence encodes CASSLDLAGEDEQFF.

J is TRBJ1-2 and V is TRBV6-5, with unresolved D. This CDR3 has 14 residues. Germline CDR1 is MNHEY and CDR2 is SVGAGI. The V end was cut by 0 bases, the J end by 6 bases, with 11 bases between. In nucleotides, the CDR3 is TGTGCCAGCAGTTACTCGCCCCAGAGGGATGGCTACACCTTC. Amino acid sequence: CASSYSPQRDGYTF.

The V call is TRBV18, the J call TRBJ2-2, with D possibly TRBD2 on 6 matching bases. The CDR3 length is 20 residues. CDR1 and CDR2 (germline): KGHSH, LQKENI. Trimming removed 3 bases from V and 1 base from J, with 24 bases in between. The chain's CDR3 is CASSPGLGSGTRRNTGELFF. In nucleotides, the CDR3 is TGTGCCAGCTCACCGGGGTTGGGTTCCGGGACTCGAAGGAACACCGGGGAGCTGTTTTTT. Together with reference TRBV18 and TRBJ2-2, the CDR3 gives the full variable domain: NAGVMQNPRHLVRRRGQEARLRCSPMKGHSHVYWYRQLPEEGLKFMVYLQKENIIDESGMPKERFSAEFPKEGPSILRIQQVVRGDSAAYFCASSPGLGSGTRRNTGELFFGEGSRLTVL.

The V gene is TRBV28, the J gene TRBJ1-1, with a possible D match to TRBD1 (5 bases). The CDR3 runs to 14 residues. V lost 5 bases, J lost 4 bases, and 14 bases lay in between. The germline V gene has CDR1 MDHEN and CDR2 SYDVKM. This chain's CDR3 is CASSNAGTGTEAFF. CDR3 in DNA: TGTGCCAGCAGTAACGCCGGTACAGGCACTGAAGCTTTCTTT.

This clonotype has just a few counts. The rearrangement uses TRBV7-2 and TRBJ2-1, with TRBD1 matching over 8 bases. J gave up 2 bases and V 4 bases, and 7 bases lay outside the gene matches. Germline values: CDR1 SGHTA, CDR2 FQGNSA. This CDR3 has 16 amino acids. In DNA form, the CDR3 reads TGTGCCAGCAGCTCCCAGGGGGCGGGAACCTACAATGAGCAGTTCTTC. Encoded protein: CASSSQGAGTYNEQFF. The whole variable domain, remainder taken from reference TRBV7-2 and TRBJ2-1, is GAGVSQSPSNKVTEKGKDVELRCDPISGHTALYWYRQSLGQGLEFLIYFQGNSAPDKSGLPSDRFSAERTGGSVSTLTIQRTQQEDSAVYLCASSSQGAGTYNEQFFGPGTRLTVL.

This clonotype turned up a few times. In DNA, the CDR3 is TGTGCCAGCAGCTTAGGGTCGGGAGATCTGGAGACCCAGTACTTC. It is translated as CASSLGSGDLETQYF. The rearrangement links TRBV7-2 to TRBJ2-5; a possible D gene is TRBD2 (6 bases). The CDR3 consists of 15 residues. Trimming took 1 base from V and 5 from J, leaving 14 bases between them. CDR1 SGHTA and CDR2 FQGNSA come from the germline V gene.

The CDR3 loop reads CATSRGATSINEQFF. CDR3 in DNA: TGTGCCACCAGCAGAGGCGCGACTAGCATCAATGAGCAGTTCTTC. V gene TRBV15 combines with J gene TRBJ2-1; 7 nucleotides line up with TRBD2. Germline assignment: CDR1 LNHNV and CDR2 YYDKDF (reference sequence). The trim removed 1 base at V and 6 bases at J, leaving 6 bases unmatched. CDR3 length: 15 residues.

A few counts support this clonotype. V is TRBV6-5 and J is TRBJ1-3; 7 bases agree with TRBD1. V dropped 6 bases and J dropped 0; count of bases not matched to a gene: 2. Germline V gene sequence: CDR1 MNHEY, CDR2 SVGAGI. This CDR3 has 14 residues. The CDR3 protein is CASRDRASGNTIYF. CDR3 in DNA: TGTGCCAGCAGAGACAGGGCCTCTGGAAACACCATATATTTT.

The chain has TRBV7-9 and TRBJ2-5; 10 positions agree with TRBD1. CDR3 length: 15 amino acids. V shed 10 bases, J shed 3 bases, and the junction held 11 bases outside the gene matches. In germline, CDR1 is SEHNR, CDR2 FQNEAQ (reference sequence). The CDR3 loop is CAIARDRGVEETQYF. For the CDR3, the DNA is TGTGCCATCGCGCGGGACAGGGGAGTCGAAGAGACCCAGTACTTC.

V is TRBV7-2 and J is TRBJ1-6; D remains unclear. CDR1 and CDR2 from the germline V gene are SGHTA and FQGNSA. Trimming removed 5 bases at V and 3 bases at J, with 11 bases between. There are 15 residues in the CDR3. The CDR3 reads CASSLSGYYNSPLHF. Written as DNA, the CDR3 is TGTGCCAGCAGCCTATCCGGATACTATAATTCACCCCTCCACTTT.